What follows are 6 T cell receptor beta chains derived from one specimen sequenced in a study of tumor and adjacent non-tumor tissue in lung cancer. No cell sorting was done before RNA was extracted from the tissue. The library came from three nested PCR rounds adapted from ARM-PCR protocols. Using its own MiXCR run on the multiplex PCR reads, TCRdb lists one record per CDR3 protein. The sample contains about 82,000 distinct CDR3 sequences, under 80% of which appear only once. Sequencing was carried out using lung tumor tissue. The receptors here all came from a woman aged 50 to 65 with non-small cell lung cancer.

This clonotype is medium-sized (0.01 to 0.1%) in the sample. The rearrangement links TRBV11-2 to TRBJ2-3; no definite D call. The CDR3 contains 14 residues. The V end lost 1 base, the J end lost 5 bases, and 10 bases lay between the germline ends. CDR1 SGHAT and CDR2 FQNNGV come from the germline V gene. The CDR3 here is CASSLGSRVDTQYF. The CDR3 nucleotides are TGTGCCAGCAGCTTAGGCTCGAGAGTAGATACGCAGTATTTT.

Worth noting for this clonotype: Mismatch with germline at one junction end may stem from a read error. This rearrangement joins TRBV11-2 to TRBJ2-7; the D is unclear. Germline V gives CDR1 SGHAT, CDR2 FQNNGV. The CDR3 extends over 14 amino acids. This CDR3 reads CVSNLVTGTYEQYF. The CDR3 bases are TGTGTCAGCAACTTAGTAACCGGTACGTACGAGCAGTACTTC.

Remarks on this clonotype: Mismatch with germline at one junction end may stem from a read error. This rearrangement joins TRBV12-5 to TRBJ1-1; 7 nucleotides line up with TRBD1. The CDR3 is 13 amino acids. In germline, CDR1 is LGHNT, CDR2 FRNRAP. The CDR3, as DNA: TGTGCTAGTGGTCCACAGGGGTACACAGAAGCTTTCTTT. This encodes CASGPQGYTEAFF.

This clonotype has only a few counts. This chain joins TRBV20-1 and TRBJ1-2; tentatively, D is TRBD1 (6 bases). The CDR3 extends over 15 amino acids. CDR1 and CDR2 (germline): DFQATT, SNEGSKA (reference sequence). Trimming removed 5 bases at V and 10 bases at J, with 26 bases between. The CDR3 nucleotides read TGCAGTGCTTCCCCCCCGCCGTGGGGGCGAATCGACTACACCTTC. As protein: CSASPPPWGRIDYTF.

This clonotype was seen a single time. This CDR3 fails to terminate in the conserved phenylalanine or tryptophan, so it likely reflects a read error. Here the CDR3 DNA reads TGTGCCAACAGCCCTCTCCTAGCGGGGTATCCCTACGAGCAGTACATC. Encoded protein: CANSPLLAGYPYEQYI. The chain joins TRBV7-2 to TRBJ2-7; 9 bases align to TRBD2. Germline-derived CDR1 and CDR2 are SGHTA and FQGNSA. The CDR3 spans 16 residues.

For this clonotype: A junction end diverges from the germline sequence, so it may reflect a read error. This rearrangement joins TRBV6-6 to TRBJ2-3; tentatively, D is TRBD1 (5 bases). The CDR3 length is 14 residues. CDR1 is MNHNY and CDR2 is SVGAGI in the germline V gene (reference sequence). The DNA for the CDR3 is TGTGCCAGCACTGAAGACAATACCACAGGTACGCAGTATTTC. Amino acids: CASTEDNTTGTQYF.